This TCR beta chain was obtained from a study of cytomegalovirus exposure and HLA in healthy donors. Study-wide findings and caveats: HLA allele associations emerged for about 18,000 TCR beta sequences in a later analysis, at 0.05 false discovery rate. HLA-A and HLA-B allele assignments for most subjects were reportedly predicted accurately using TCR beta sequences. Through in vitro validation, three CMV-associated chains were shown to be specific for CMV antigens. According to the study, about 180 TCR beta chains were cytomegalovirus-associated.

Points on this clone: What it binds is unknown.

PCR involved 60 Vbeta and 13 Jbeta primers. The table came from immunoSEQ multiplex PCR; TCRdb's copy has only in-frame clones and leaves some out. The sample carries roughly 90,000 clones, approximately 74% recorded once. The germline gives CDR1 MNHNY, CDR2 SVGAGI (reference sequence). Trimming stripped 2 bases from V and 2 bases from J, with 12 bases between. The CDR3 consists of 16 residues. This clonotype was sampled from a man aged 25 to 45 in good health and CMV-seropositive. J is TRBJ1-4 and V is TRBV6-6; possible D gene TRBD1, 5 bases. Sequencing was done on a sample of PBMCs. The CDR3 here is CASSYLVGQTNEKLFF. The DNA for the CDR3 is TGTGCCAGCAGTTACCTGGTGGGGCAGACTAATGAAAAACTGTTTTTT.